The 16 T cell receptor beta chains below were found in one sample sequenced in a study of blood T cell repertoires in COVID-19. Using immunoSEQ multiplex PCR, the repertoire was profiled, and TCRdb retains in-frame clones only, with some absent. This table holds about 150,000 clones, about 82% found once. The specimen was peripheral blood. The receptors come from a woman of 80 years or more with COVID-19, enrolled during active disease.

This chain uses TRBV27 with TRBJ2-2, with 12 positions matching TRBD2. From germline, CDR1 is MNHEY and CDR2 SMNVEV (reference sequence). V lost 1 base, J lost 6 bases, and 3 bases stayed unmatched. The CDR3 runs 16 residues. The CDR3 nucleotides are TGTGCCAGCAGTTTATTGGCTAGCGGGAGGGCCGGGGAGCTGTTTTTT. Translated, it gives CASSLLASGRAGELFF.

The chain has TRBV5-1 and TRBJ1-1, with 8 bases fitting TRBD1. Trimming took 2 bases from V and 6 from J; bases not matched to a gene: 3. The germline V gene has CDR1 SGHRS and CDR2 YFSETQ. The CDR3 spans 13 residues. The CDR3 here is CASSLGQGAEAFF. CDR3 nucleotides: TGCGCCAGCAGCTTAGGACAGGGCGCTGAAGCTTTCTTT.

The chain carries TRBV20-1 and TRBJ2-3, with 8 bases that match TRBD2. Trimming took 3 bases from V and 4 from J; bases not matched to a gene: 9. The CDR3 is 15 residues long. Germline assignment: CDR1 DFQATT and CDR2 SNEGSKA (reference sequence). In DNA, the CDR3 is TGCAGTGCTAGTTGGCCGGGACTAGTCCCAGATACGCAGTATTTT. Protein sequence: CSASWPGLVPDTQYF.

The V gene is TRBV18, the J gene TRBJ2-1, with a possible D match to TRBD2 (5 bases). The ends were cut back, 0 bases at V and 0 bases at J, with 9 bases in the middle. CDR3 length equals 16 residues. Germline lookup yields CDR1 KGHSH and CDR2 LQKENI. The CDR3 DNA reads as TGTGCCAGCTCACCACCGGCTAGCCTCTCCTACAATGAGCAGTTCTTC. Translated, it gives CASSPPASLSYNEQFF. The full variable domain, completed using reference TRBV18 and TRBJ2-1, is NAGVMQNPRHLVRRRGQEARLRCSPMKGHSHVYWYRQLPEEGLKFMVYLQKENIIDESGMPKERFSAEFPKEGPSILRIQQVVRGDSAAYFCASSPPASLSYNEQFFGPGTRLTVL.

This chain joins TRBV5-1 and TRBJ2-7, with 8 bases that match TRBD2. CDR3 length: 15 residues. V lost 7 bases to trimming and J lost 5 bases; unmatched junction nucleotides: 14. In germline, CDR1 is SGHRS, CDR2 YFSETQ. The CDR3 region has the DNA TGCGCCAGCTCTGCTTCGGCCAGCGGGAGTAACGAGCAGTACTTC. Residues: CASSASASGSNEQYF.

This clone was detected only a few times. This chain links TRBV5-1 with TRBJ2-1, with 8 nucleotides matching TRBD2. The CDR3 consists of 16 residues. The germline CDR1 and CDR2 sequences are SGHRS and YFSETQ. V gave up 0 bases and J gave up 2 bases; unmatched junction bases: 4. The CDR3, as DNA: TGCGCCAGCAGCTTGGCTAGCGGGCTGGCCTACAATGAGCAGTTCTTC. It encodes CASSLASGLAYNEQFF. Filled out from reference TRBV5-1 and TRBJ2-1, the complete variable domain reads KAGVTQTPRYLIKTRGQQVTLSCSPISGHRSVSWYQQTPGQGLQFLFEYFSETQRNKGNFPGRFSGRQFSNSRSEMNVSTLELGDSALYLCASSLASGLAYNEQFFGPGTRLTVL.

The V gene is TRBV19, the J gene TRBJ1-1; D remains unclear. CDR1 and CDR2 from the germline V gene are LNHDA and SQIVND (reference sequence). Trimming shortened V by 1 base and J by 5 bases, and 11 bases separated the two germline ends. CDR3 length equals 14 residues. The CDR3 spells CASSIGTRVTEAFF. The CDR3 DNA follows: TGTGCCAGTAGTATAGGAACGAGGGTGACTGAAGCTTTCTTT.

V usage is TRBV18 and J usage is TRBJ2-5, with D possibly TRBD2 on 5 matching bases. The CDR3 totals 14 residues. CDR1 and CDR2 from the germline V gene are KGHSH and LQKENI. The ends were cut back, 3 bases at V and 11 bases at J, with 19 bases in the middle. The CDR3 region is CASSPFGGERVQYF. CDR3 sequence (DNA): TGTGCCAGCTCACCTTTCGGAGGAGAACGGGTTCAGTACTTC.

CDR3 in amino acids: CASSPTPGQGNTEAFF. The CDR3 DNA is TGTGCCAGCTCACCAACCCCGGGACAGGGTAACACTGAAGCTTTCTTT. This chain connects TRBV18 to TRBJ1-1; 9 bases match TRBD1. CDR3 length: 16 amino acids. The V and J ends lost 2 bases and 2 bases, in that order; junction bases with no gene match: 6. Germline values: CDR1 KGHSH, CDR2 LQKENI.

The V call is TRBV2, the J call TRBJ1-1, with D unclear. The germline gives CDR1 SNHLY, CDR2 FYNNEI. The CDR3 runs 12 residues. The V end was cut by 6 bases, the J end by 4 bases, with 9 bases between. The CDR3 DNA is TGTGCCAGCAGGCGGGAAACCACTGAAGCTTTCTTT. It codes for CASRRETTEAFF.

The V gene is TRBV4-2, the J gene TRBJ2-5; D might be TRBD2 (5 bases). Germline V gives CDR1 LGHNA, CDR2 YNFKEQ. V lost 0 bases and J 2 bases, leaving 10 bases between the germline ends. The CDR3 is 15 amino acids. The CDR3 protein is CASSQDGAEQETQYF. The CDR3 coding sequence is TGTGCCAGCAGCCAAGACGGAGCGGAGCAAGAGACCCAGTACTTC.

The chain joins TRBV28 to TRBJ1-5; the D gene is possibly TRBD1 (6 bases). The germline V gene encodes CDR1 MDHEN and CDR2 SYDVKM. V lost 1 base, J lost 0 bases, and 10 bases lay in between. The CDR3 is 16 residues long. The CDR3 DNA sequence: TGTGCCAGCAGTTTATTAGGACAGTCTAGCAATCAGCCCCAGCATTTT. It codes for CASSLLGQSSNQPQHF. Supplemented by reference TRBV28 and TRBJ1-5, the full variable domain reads DVKVTQSSRYLVKRTGEKVFLECVQDMDHENMFWYRQDPGLGLRLIYFSYDVKMKEKGDIPEGYSVSREKKERFSLILESASTNQTSMYLCASSLLGQSSNQPQHFGDGTRLSIL.

V is TRBV28 and J is TRBJ1-5, with D possibly TRBD1 on 6 matching bases. Germline V gene data show CDR1 as MDHEN and CDR2 as SYDVKM. Trimming stripped 6 bases from V and 0 bases from J, with 12 bases between. The CDR3 length is 15 residues. The CDR3 is CASSGAGASNQPQHF. For the CDR3, the DNA is TGTGCCAGCAGCGGGGCAGGGGCTAGCAATCAGCCCCAGCATTTT.

The rearrangement links TRBV5-5 to TRBJ2-7; 7 bases fit TRBD2. V gave up 4 bases and J gave up 3 bases; unmatched junction bases: 7. Germline V gene sequence: CDR1 SGHKS, CDR2 YYEKEE (reference sequence). The CDR3 contains 14 residues. The CDR3 bases are TGTGCCAGCAGCACCGCTAGCGGCCTCTACGAGCAGTACTTC. This sequence encodes CASSTASGLYEQYF.

V and J are TRBV5-4 and TRBJ1-1; TRBD1 aligns across 10 bases. The CDR3 has 14 residues. The trim removed 4 bases at V and 3 bases at J, leaving 3 bases unmatched. The V gene's germline CDR1 is SGHNT and CDR2 YYREEE (reference sequence). The CDR3: CASSDRGQDTEAFF. DNA for the CDR3: TGTGCCAGCAGCGACAGGGGGCAGGACACTGAAGCTTTCTTT.

J is TRBJ1-1 and V is TRBV28; D is possibly TRBD1 (5 bases). The V end was cut by 5 bases, the J end by 8 bases, with 12 bases between. This CDR3 is 12 amino acids long. Germline V gives CDR1 MDHEN, CDR2 SYDVKM. DNA of the CDR3: TGTGCCAGCAGTGCCCCCTACAGGGAAGCTTTCTTT. This sequence encodes CASSAPYREAFF.